The 30 T cell receptor beta chains given below trace back to one sample, sequenced in a study of Ad26.COV2.S vaccination and SARS-CoV-2 variants. The treatment: around 19 received Ad26.COV2.S at low or high dose, single or two shots; several received placebo; per-sample allocation not given. After the first vaccine or placebo injection, samples were drawn on day 63. TCRdb keeps only in-frame clones here, not all; method: immunoSEQ multiplex PCR. Among about 460,000 clones listed, roughly nine tenths were seen once. Here the sequenced sample was peripheral blood, taken in a trial of Ad26.COV2.S vaccine versus placebo. These receptor sequences come from a person aged 18 to 65 who received the Ad26.COV2.S COVID-19 vaccine or a placebo.

V gene TRBV6-2 or TRBV6-3 combines with J gene TRBJ2-2, with TRBD1 matching over 7 bases. The J segment lost 1 base and the V segment lost 6 bases, leaving 2 bases of the junction unmatched. This CDR3 has 14 residues. Germline assignment: CDR1 MNHEY and CDR2 SVGEGT. CDR3 DNA: TGTGCCAGCAGCGGGACAGAGAACACCGGGGAGCTGTTTTTT. This sequence encodes CASSGTENTGELFF.

This chain links TRBV5-5 with TRBJ2-1; D is ambiguous. This CDR3 region has 15 residues. V lost 0 bases, J lost 0 bases, and 7 bases lay in between. CDR1 and CDR2 (germline): SGHKS, YYEKEE (reference sequence). CDR3 in DNA: TGTGCCAGCAGCTTGGAACAAAGCTCCTACAATGAGCAGTTCTTC. Translation gives CASSLEQSSYNEQFF.

The V call is TRBV7-2, the J call TRBJ1-1; 8 nucleotides match TRBD1. The ends lost 7 bases at V and 4 bases at J; junction bases unmatched: 11. CDR3 size: 15 residues. Germline V gene sequence: CDR1 SGHTA, CDR2 FQGNSA. CDR3 amino acids: CASTVQTGASTEAFF. The CDR3 DNA follows: TGTGCCAGCACCGTCCAGACAGGGGCGAGCACTGAAGCTTTCTTT.

The chain recombines TRBV21-1 with TRBJ1-2; TRBD1, the D gene given by the table, was not confirmed from the DNA. TRBV21-1 is a known pseudogene. This CDR3 region has 15 residues. The CDR3 loop is CASSTGSTGSHGYTF. DNA for the CDR3: TGTGCCAGCAGCACCGGCTCGACAGGGTCGCATGGCTACACCTTC.

The chain recombines TRBV19 with TRBJ1-1; TRBD1 is a possible D gene (5 bases). The CDR3 length is 15 residues. The V and J ends lost 4 bases and 1 base respectively, with 13 bases between them. Germline V gives CDR1 LNHDA, CDR2 SQIVND (reference sequence). For the CDR3, the DNA is TGTGCCAGTAGTAATAGGGGTCACAAGAACACTGAAGCTTTCTTT. Protein: CASSNRGHKNTEAFF. The full variable domain, with the rest looked up from reference TRBV19 and TRBJ1-1, is DGGITQSPKYLFRKEGQNVTLSCEQNLNHDAMYWYRQDPGQGLRLIYYSQIVNDFQKGDIAEGYSVSREKKESFPLTVTSAQKNPTAFYLCASSNRGHKNTEAFFGQGTRLTVV.

Points on this clone: The sample carries other DNA sequences with the same CDR3. The chain recombines TRBV11-2 with TRBJ2-7; 7 bases are shared with TRBD1. V lost 5 bases to trimming and J lost 0 bases; unmatched junction nucleotides: 10. The CDR3 totals 16 residues. Germline CDR1 and CDR2: SGHAT and FQNNGV. CDR3: CASSSEQGSSSYEQYF. The CDR3 bases are TGTGCCAGCAGCAGTGAACAGGGGAGTAGCTCCTACGAGCAGTACTTC.

J is TRBJ1-2 and V is TRBV6-4, with TRBD1 identical over 11 bases. Germline V CDR1 and CDR2: MRHNA, SNTAGT. J gave up 2 bases and V 6 bases, and 11 bases lay outside the gene matches. CDR3 size: 17 residues. The CDR3 region is CASRGQGATPANYGYTF. In DNA, the CDR3 is TGTGCCAGCAGAGGACAGGGGGCTACCCCAGCCAACTATGGCTACACCTTC.

CDR3 in DNA: TGTGCCAGCAGTTACTCTCGCAGGGGCTATGGCTACACCTTC. Its protein product is CASSYSRRGYGYTF. The chain combines TRBV6-5 with TRBJ1-2; D is perhaps TRBD1 (6 bases). Trimming left V 0 bases short and J 4 bases short, with 9 bases between. CDR1 and CDR2 (germline): MNHEY, SVGAGI. This CDR3 comprises 14 residues.

The chain carries TRBV6-5 and TRBJ2-1; 8 nucleotides line up with TRBD2. Germline CDR1 reads MNHEY; CDR2 reads SVGAGI. The CDR3 spans 14 residues. The V and J ends lost 4 bases and 4 bases, in that order; junction bases with no gene match: 3. The CDR3 here is CASSSQREYNEQFF. CDR3 in DNA: TGTGCCAGCAGTTCCCAGCGGGAGTACAATGAGCAGTTCTTC.

The sample holds one count of this clone. The genes are TRBV6-5 and TRBJ2-1, with D perhaps matching TRBD1 (5 bases). The CDR3 spans 15 residues. V was trimmed by 2 bases and J by 7 bases, leaving 15 bases between them. Germline-derived CDR1 and CDR2 are MNHEY and SVGAGI. The CDR3 nucleotides are TGTGCCAGCAGTTACCTGGCAGGGCGTTGGAATGAGCAGTTCTTC. As protein: CASSYLAGRWNEQFF.

The chain recombines TRBV30 with TRBJ2-7; maybe TRBD1 (5 bases). V shed 0 bases and J shed 2 bases, with 5 bases lying between them. Germline CDR1 GTSNPN, CDR2 SVGIG (reference sequence). This CDR3 is 12 amino acids long. CDR3 loop: CAWSVQAYEQYF. DNA for the CDR3: TGTGCCTGGAGTGTACAGGCCTACGAGCAGTACTTC. The complete variable domain, with remaining parts taken from reference TRBV30 and TRBJ2-7, reads SQTIHQWPATLVQPVGSPLSLECTVEGTSNPNLYWYRQAAGRGLQLLFYSVGIGQISSEVPQNLSASRPQDRQFILSSKKLLLSDSGFYLCAWSVQAYEQYFGPGTRLTVT.

V and J are TRBV7-3 and TRBJ2-5; TRBD1 matches at 9 bases. With V trimmed by 5 bases and J by 5 bases, 3 bases remained unmatched. This CDR3 contains 13 residues. CDR1 SGHTA and CDR2 FQGTGA come from the germline V gene. The CDR3 loop reads CASSIDRGETQYF. CDR3 nucleotide sequence: TGTGCCAGCAGCATCGACAGGGGGGAGACCCAGTACTTC.

In its sample, this clone was seen a few times. The chain combines TRBV7-2 with TRBJ1-1; D is ambiguous. Trimming cost V 5 bases and J 4 bases, with 11 bases left between them. The CDR3 length is 13 residues. Germline lookup yields CDR1 SGHTA and CDR2 FQGNSA. The CDR3 DNA follows: TGTGCCAGCAGCCCCGTCTCGGGCACTGAAGCTTTCTTT. It specifies CASSPVSGTEAFF.

The rearrangement uses TRBV6-5 and TRBJ1-3, with 10 bases lining up with TRBD1. Germline values: CDR1 MNHEY, CDR2 SVGAGI. The V segment lost 8 bases and the J segment 2 bases; nucleotides outside the gene matches: 3. The CDR3 totals 14 residues. CDR3 DNA: TGTGCCAGCCGGGACAGGGGTCCTGGAAACACCATATATTTT. Its translation: CASRDRGPGNTIYF.

V is TRBV11-2 and J is TRBJ2-7; the D gene could be TRBD1 or TRBD2 (5 bases each). The germline V and J ends were trimmed by 5 bases and 5 bases, with 31 bases remaining between them. The CDR3 extends over 19 amino acids. CDR1 SGHAT and CDR2 FQNNGV come from the germline V gene. CDR3: CASSAQGWGWGHGNHEQYF. The CDR3 DNA follows: TGTGCCAGCAGCGCACAAGGCTGGGGTTGGGGCCACGGGAACCACGAGCAGTACTTC.

This clone has just one count. The chain combines TRBV30 with TRBJ2-4; 9 bases match TRBD2. The ends lost 1 base at V and 8 bases at J; junction bases unmatched: 6. Per the germline V gene, CDR1 is GTSNPN and CDR2 is SVGIG (reference sequence). CDR3 size: 14 residues. The CDR3, as DNA: TGTGCCTGGAGTGGTAGCGGGGGCCAATACATTCAGTACTTC. Translation: CAWSGSGGQYIQYF.

This chain uses TRBV7-9 with TRBJ1-4; D possibly corresponds to TRBD1 (5 bases). Germline lookup yields CDR1 SEHNR and CDR2 FQNEAQ (reference sequence). V was pared by 5 bases and J by 5 bases, with 15 bases between. The CDR3 totals 15 residues. The CDR3 DNA reads TGTGCCAGCAGCCCCCTCCGCGGGGGGAATGAAAAACTGTTTTTT. It codes for CASSPLRGGNEKLFF. Filled out from reference TRBV7-9 and TRBJ1-4, the complete variable domain reads DTGVSQNPRHKITKRGQNVTFRCDPISEHNRLYWYRQTLGQGPEFLTYFQNEAQLEKSRLLSDRFSAERPKGSFSTLEIQRTEQGDSAMYLCASSPLRGGNEKLFFGSGTQLSVL.

V gene TRBV6-2 or TRBV6-3 combines with J gene TRBJ1-1; D not resolved. V was shortened by 6 bases and J by 5 bases, with 16 bases between the two germline ends. Per the germline V gene, CDR1 is MNHEY and CDR2 is SVGEGT. The CDR3 is made up of 14 amino acids. The CDR3 spells CASSKMRERTEAFF. CDR3 nucleotides: TGTGCCAGCAGCAAAATGAGGGAGAGGACTGAAGCTTTCTTT.

This chain links TRBV30 with TRBJ1-5, with D perhaps TRBD1 (6 bases). CDR1 and CDR2 (germline): GTSNPN, SVGIG (reference sequence). V lost 1 base, J lost 6 bases, and 10 bases lay in between. This CDR3 has 13 residues. The CDR3 DNA follows: TGTGCCTGGAGTGGCCAGGGGTCTCAGCCCCAGCATTTT. The encoded protein is CAWSGQGSQPQHF.

The rearrangement links TRBV28 to TRBJ1-2; TRBD1 might be the D (5 bases). Trimming took 2 bases from V and 2 from J, leaving 21 bases between them. The CDR3 has 18 residues. CDR1 and CDR2 (germline): MDHEN, SYDVKM. The CDR3 here is CASSLREARATLNYGYTF. CDR3 DNA: TGTGCCAGCAGTTTAAGGGAGGCCAGGGCGACCTTAAACTATGGCTACACCTTC.

The chain carries TRBV6-6 and TRBJ1-4; TRBD1 matches at 8 bases. Losses at the gene ends were 5 bases for V and 7 bases for J; bases not matched to a gene: 6. The length of the CDR3 is 14 residues. Germline CDR1 MNHNY, CDR2 SVGAGI (reference sequence). The CDR3 nucleotides are TGTGCCAGCAGTGCCAGGACAGGGAGTGAAAAACTGTTTTTT. Translated: CASSARTGSEKLFF.

The chain uses TRBV3-1 (or the pseudogene TRBV3-2) and TRBJ1-5; 9 bases fit TRBD1. The CDR3 loop spans 14 amino acids. Germline-derived CDR1 and CDR2 are LGHDT and YNNKEL (reference sequence). V was pared by 3 bases and J by 7 bases, with 4 bases of the junction left unmatched. In DNA, the CDR3 is TGTGCCAGCAGCCACGGACAGGGGCGGCAGCCCCAGCATTTT. Its protein product is CASSHGQGRQPQHF.

CDR3 sequence: CAWSVGPLSTYEQYF. The CDR3, as DNA: TGTGCCTGGAGTGTTGGCCCCCTGTCGACCTACGAGCAGTACTTC. The gene calls are TRBV30 and TRBJ2-7; D is uncertain. V lost 0 bases to trimming and J lost 2 bases, with 14 bases between them. CDR3 length: 15 amino acids. CDR1 and CDR2 (germline): GTSNPN, SVGIG (reference sequence).

V is TRBV6-1 and J is TRBJ2-7; 8 bases line up with TRBD2. CDR3 length equals 15 residues. Looked up from germline, CDR1 is MNHNS and CDR2 is SASEGT. V was clipped by 1 base and J by 6 bases; unmatched bases: 8. The CDR3 region is CASSEVSGGHSEQYF. The CDR3 DNA is TGTGCCAGCAGTGAAGTGTCGGGAGGGCACTCCGAGCAGTACTTC.

The chain carries TRBV7-9 and TRBJ1-2; no firm D call. V lost 2 bases, J lost 8 bases, and 18 bases lay in between. This CDR3 comprises 15 residues. In germline, CDR1 is SEHNR, CDR2 FQNEAQ (reference sequence). Here the CDR3 reads CASSLTEVSGYGYTF. CDR3 coding DNA: TGTGCCAGCAGCTTAACTGAGGTTTCGGGGTACGGCTACACCTTC.

The chain carries TRBV19 and TRBJ1-2; D is ambiguous. Germline values: CDR1 LNHDA, CDR2 SQIVND (reference sequence). V was pared by 6 bases and J by 3 bases, with 11 bases between. The CDR3 is made up of 13 amino acids. DNA for the CDR3: TGTGCCAGTAGCGTTGACGGAGACTATGGCTACACCTTC. It codes for CASSVDGDYGYTF.

This clone was observed a single time. The rearrangement joins TRBV6-6 to TRBJ2-6; either TRBD1 or TRBD2 may supply D (5 bases each). V was cut by 4 bases and J by 0 bases, with 10 bases left in between. This CDR3 has 16 amino acids. Germline CDR1 and CDR2: MNHNY and SVGAGI (reference sequence). The CDR3 DNA reads as TGTGCCAGCAGTTCGGGACGGCTCTCTGGGGCCAACGTCCTGACTTTC. Its translation: CASSSGRLSGANVLTF.

The genes are TRBV24-1 and TRBJ2-1; 11 bases are a match to TRBD2. CDR1 is KGHDR, CDR2 SFDVKD, per germline. V trimming: 6 bases; J trimming: 4 bases; junction bases outside the gene matches: 7. The CDR3 is 16 residues long. The CDR3 is CATSNSGGGKYNEQFF. CDR3 bases: TGTGCCACCAGTAATAGCGGGGGGGGAAAATACAATGAGCAGTTCTTC.

The V call is TRBV30, the J call TRBJ1-3; D uncertain. The germline CDR1 and CDR2 sequences are GTSNPN and SVGIG (reference sequence). The CDR3 extends over 13 amino acids. Between the trimmed V and J ends, which lost 4 bases and 3 bases, there was a span of 10 bases. The CDR3 DNA follows: TGTGCCTGGAATGTTCTTTATGGAAACACCATATATTTT. This encodes CAWNVLYGNTIYF.

V is TRBV18 and J is TRBJ1-5, with a possible D match to TRBD1 (5 bases). This CDR3 contains 14 residues. Germline V lookup: CDR1 KGHSH, CDR2 LQKENI. Trimming stripped 0 bases from V and 4 bases from J, with 7 bases between. CDR3: CASSPPGENQPQHF. CDR3 DNA sequence: TGTGCCAGCTCACCACCAGGGGAGAATCAGCCCCAGCATTTT. The variable domain in full, completed from reference TRBV18 and TRBJ1-5, reads NAGVMQNPRHLVRRRGQEARLRCSPMKGHSHVYWYRQLPEEGLKFMVYLQKENIIDESGMPKERFSAEFPKEGPSILRIQQVVRGDSAAYFCASSPPGENQPQHFGDGTRLSIL.